A selection of T cell receptor beta chains follows, all from one sample in a study of human thymus T cells. The repertoire was sequenced with immunoSEQ multiplex PCR; TCRdb's copy has only in-frame clones and lacks some. The sample has approximately 40,000 clones; approximately 95% are singletons. The specimen was blood. These receptor sequences come from a boy less than two years old with a congenital heart defect but otherwise immunologically healthy. Each CDR3 is given with its conserved first and last residue. The order of the fields is clone size, V gene, D gene, J gene, CDR3 DNA, CDR3 protein. A D gene is named only where the DNA matches it firmly. Size values are once, few and many counts, or a class for expanded clones, and some rows have none.

NA,TRBV6-5,NA,TRBJ1-6,TGTGCCAGCAGTTACTCTCAGGGCTATAATTCACCCCTCCACTTT,CASSYSQGYNSPLHF
NA,TRBV11-2,TRBD1,TRBJ1-1,TGTGCCAGCAGCTTGACAGGGGGCACTGAAGCTTTCTTT,CASSLTGGTEAFF
few,TRBV4-1,NA,TRBJ1-2,TGCGCCAGCAGCCAAGATAGGGGGGGAGCTAACTATGGCTACACCTTC,CASSQDRGGANYGYTF
NA,TRBV11-2,NA,TRBJ2-7,TGTGCCAGCAGCCCCGCCTACGAGCAGTACTTC,CASSPAYEQYF
NA,TRBV6-1,TRBD2,TRBJ2-3,TGTGCCAGCAGTGCCCTGGGACTAGCGGGAAGGGATACGCAGTATTTT,CASSALGLAGRDTQYF
NA,TRBV4-3,NA,TRBJ2-3,TGCGCCAGCAGCCAAGTGTTTAGCAAAGATACGCAGTATTTT,CASSQVFSKDTQYF
NA,TRBV27,TRBD1,TRBJ1-1,TGTGCCAGCAGTTTATGGTTCAGGGGGCGCGGAAGGAACACTGAAGCTTTCTTT,CASSLWFRGRGRNTEAFF
NA,TRBV19,TRBD2,TRBJ2-2,TGTGCCAGTAAGGAGCGGGGTTACACCGGGGAGCTGTTTTTT,CASKERGYTGELFF
once,TRBV7-2,TRBD2,TRBJ2-2,TGTGCCAGCAGCATCGACCCGGGGGGCGGGGAGCTGTTTTTT,CASSIDPGGGELFF
NA,TRBV5-1,TRBD1,TRBJ2-7,TGCGCCAGCAGTACCATACAGGGGGCCTACGAGCAGTACTTC,CASSTIQGAYEQYF
NA,TRBV27,NA,TRBJ2-3,TGTGCCAGCAGTTTATCTACCAAGGGACTAGATACGCAGTATTTT,CASSLSTKGLDTQYF
NA,TRBV28,TRBD1,TRBJ1-2,TGTGCCAGCAGTTTGACAGGGGGCTATGGCTACACCTTC,CASSLTGGYGYTF
NA,TRBV9,NA,TRBJ1-2,TGTGCCAGCAGCCCCTCGACAGCGGGCTACACCTTC,CASSPSTAGYTF
NA,TRBV2,TRBD2,TRBJ2-1,TGTGCCAGCAGCCTGGGACTAGCGGGGGGGCCTTACAATGAGCAGTTCTTC,CASSLGLAGGPYNEQFF
NA,TRBV28,NA,TRBJ2-1,TGTGCCAGCAGTGGGGGGGGCCCCTACAATGAGCAGTTCTTC,CASSGGGPYNEQFF
NA,TRBV2,TRBD1,TRBJ2-1,TGTGCCAGCCAAGAAGACAGGGGCTACAATGAGCAGTTCTTC,CASQEDRGYNEQFF
NA,TRBV5-4,TRBD1,TRBJ2-2,TGTGCCAGCAGCTTGGGTCGACAGGGGAGCACCGGGGAGCTGTTTTTT,CASSLGRQGSTGELFF
NA,TRBV6-4,NA,TRBJ1-1,TGTGCCAGCAGTGACGTCGGAAAGGGAGGCACTGAAGCTTTCTTT,CASSDVGKGGTEAFF
NA,TRBV5-1,NA,TRBJ1-4,TGCGCCAGCAGCTTGGGACATAATGAAAAACTGTTTTTT,CASSLGHNEKLFF
NA,TRBV28,NA,TRBJ2-7,TGTGCCAGCAGTTTTATGGGGACTCCTTCCTCCTACGAGCAGTACTTC,CASSFMGTPSSYEQYF
NA,TRBV6-1,TRBD2,TRBJ2-2,TGTGCCAGCAGTGATATTTACGCAGCGGGGGGACCGAACACCGGGGAGCTGTTTTTT,CASSDIYAAGGPNTGELFF
NA,TRBV11-3,NA,TRBJ2-7,TGTGCCAGCAGCCCTTACGAGGAAGGCTACGAGCAGTACTTC,CASSPYEEGYEQYF